This T cell receptor beta chain emerged from a study of shared clonotypes between healthy human individuals. Profiling relied on immunoSEQ multiplex PCR, and the TCRdb table lists in-frame clones only, not all of them. The repertoire consists of approximately 1,500,000 clones, with roughly 95% occurring once and the leading ten covering roughly 1.2%. Trimming shortened V by 4 bases and J by 2 bases, and 14 bases separated the two germline ends. This CDR3 has 15 residues. Germline V gene lookup returns CDR1 MDHEN and CDR2 SYDVKM. The chain links TRBV28 to TRBJ2-5; D is possibly TRBD1 (5 bases). The sequence was obtained from a man aged 30 to 45 in good health. The specimen sequenced was naive CD4+ T cells sorted from blood. Regarding subset: CD45RA+ positively selected. The CDR3 DNA reads TGTGCCAGCAGTTGGACAATTAAAAATCAAGAGACCCAGTACTTC. Its protein product is CASSWTIKNQETQYF.